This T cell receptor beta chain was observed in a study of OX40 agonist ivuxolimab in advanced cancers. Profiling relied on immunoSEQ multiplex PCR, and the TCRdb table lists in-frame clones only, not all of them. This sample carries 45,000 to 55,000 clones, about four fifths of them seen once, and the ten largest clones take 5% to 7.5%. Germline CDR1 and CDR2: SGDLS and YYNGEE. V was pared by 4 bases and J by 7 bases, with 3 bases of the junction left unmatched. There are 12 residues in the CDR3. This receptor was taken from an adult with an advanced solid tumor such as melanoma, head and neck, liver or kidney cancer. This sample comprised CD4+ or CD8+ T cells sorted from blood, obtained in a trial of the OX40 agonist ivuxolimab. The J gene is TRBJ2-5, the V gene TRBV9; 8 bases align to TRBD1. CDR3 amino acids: CASSPGQGTQYF. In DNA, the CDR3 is TGTGCCAGCAGCCCCGGACAGGGGACCCAGTACTTC.